This TCR beta chain was captured by sequencing in a study of OX40 agonist ivuxolimab in advanced cancers. Turning to the overall study: Ivuxolimab was an agonistic, fully human IgG2 monoclonal antibody directed against OX40 (CD134), a costimulatory receptor. Of the approximately 50 dose-escalation patients, hepatocellular carcinoma was present in some 19, melanoma in approximately 15, renal cell carcinoma in 9 and head and neck cancer in 9. Partial responses occurred in three dose-escalation patients: two with cutaneous melanoma and one with hepatocellular carcinoma. The paper covers the monotherapy dose-escalation part of the phase I ivuxolimab trial, which included N ≈ 50 patients. The dose-escalation cohort was 82.7% male with a mean age of about 58 years, ranging from 23 to 79. Patients were allowed to have had prior anti-PD-1, anti-PD-L1 or anti-CTLA-4 therapy, and more than 35% of the dose-escalation patients had been treated with checkpoint inhibitors. Intravenous ivuxolimab was administered to patients every 2 weeks at six dose levels: 0.01, 0.1, 0.3, 1.5, 3 and 10 mg/kg. Peripheral TCRbeta sequencing was intended to test whether TCR sequence diversity was altered and clonal T-cell expansion was caused by ivuxolimab. Beyond this particular receptor, the publication reports: In the 0.1-3.0 mg/kg groups, partial responders were among the patients with the lowest normalized peripheral clonal expansion, particularly in CD8+ T cells. At doses of 0.1 to 3.0 mg/kg, clonal expansion of both CD4+ and CD8+ T cells in blood was seen between baseline and week 6. After ivuxolimab, more expanded clones were found on average in CD8+ T cells than in CD4+ T cells. The antigen specificity of the peripheral T cells that underwent clonal expansion was not determined. Low levels of normalized T-cell clonal expansion were also seen in some patients who did not respond.

Measured from the cysteine to the phenylalanine, the CDR3 is 13 residues long. The retained sequence is limited to the CDR3, 39 bases, with the frame set at the first base. The germline V gene sets CDR1 to SGDLS and CDR2 to YYNGEE. The V end gives up 2 bases and the J end 7 bases, leaving 5 bases in the junction not matched to a gene. In the case of this clone: What antigen it recognizes has not been identified. Base qualities are not provided; no much larger clone lies one nucleotide away.

To sequence the TCRbeta CDR3 region, genomic DNA was isolated from the sorted cells. The immunoSEQ Assay was used for sequencing of TCRbeta CDR3 regions. TCRdb provides this immuneACCESS table in a form limited to in-frame rearrangements. Some clones are lacking; in checked studies, under half of them reflect an unresolved V gene, and why the rest are absent is not known. The sample has about 21,000 clones on record, roughly 82% of them singletons. The ten largest clones capture roughly 3% of the sample. Patients with autoimmune disease history or receiving systemic immunosuppression were excluded from the trial. Peripheral blood for TCR sequencing was drawn from every dose cohort at baseline, at cycle 4 day 1 and at cycle 7 day 1. Samples were obtained from an open-label, multicenter, first-in-human phase I dose-escalation trial of ivuxolimab. Adults with locally advanced or metastatic melanoma, renal cell, hepatocellular, or head and neck squamous cell carcinoma were enrolled in the trial. Before TCR sequencing, CD4+ T cells and CD8+ T cells from peripheral blood were sorted into separate populations.

The source was CD4+ or CD8+ T cells sorted from blood, collected in a trial of the OX40 agonist ivuxolimab. The receptor's source is an adult with an advanced solid tumor such as melanoma, head and neck, liver or kidney cancer. This chain is built from TRBV9 and TRBJ2-5; 7 central bases correspond to TRBD2. The DNA sequence reads TGTGCCAGCAGCGTCAGCGGGGAAGGGACCCAGTACTTC. Its translation reads: CASSVSGEGTQYF.